The TCR beta chain described here comes from a study of early T cells in non-severe SARS-CoV-2 infection. About the study: Chains stayed unpaired after sequencing of bulk RNA from unsorted whole blood. General study results and limits: VDJdb matching, biased toward anti-spike CD8 responses, missed private and CD4 specificities.

The table lists this clonotype with many counts. What it recognizes is unknown. cDNA molecules, individually, were tagged with unique molecular identifiers. TCRdb reprocessed the 5' RACE reads with MiXCR, giving one entry per CDR3 protein. The data show tens of thousands of distinct CDR3 sequences, about 6.3% seen once. The V and J ends lost 3 bases and 5 bases respectively, with 20 bases between them. Germline loops: CDR1 SGHNT, CDR2 YYREEE (reference sequence). The CDR3 extends over 16 amino acids. This receptor was taken from an adult who was a healthcare worker with PCR-confirmed SARS-CoV-2 infection or an uninfected control (not recorded which). Sample: whole blood, taken at baseline. The genes are TRBV5-4 and TRBJ2-5; D perhaps matches TRBD2 (7 bases). The CDR3 DNA reads as TGTGCCAGCAGCTCCCCTCGAGGGGGGGGGCAGGAGACCCAGTACTTC. Protein sequence: CASSSPRGGGQETQYF.